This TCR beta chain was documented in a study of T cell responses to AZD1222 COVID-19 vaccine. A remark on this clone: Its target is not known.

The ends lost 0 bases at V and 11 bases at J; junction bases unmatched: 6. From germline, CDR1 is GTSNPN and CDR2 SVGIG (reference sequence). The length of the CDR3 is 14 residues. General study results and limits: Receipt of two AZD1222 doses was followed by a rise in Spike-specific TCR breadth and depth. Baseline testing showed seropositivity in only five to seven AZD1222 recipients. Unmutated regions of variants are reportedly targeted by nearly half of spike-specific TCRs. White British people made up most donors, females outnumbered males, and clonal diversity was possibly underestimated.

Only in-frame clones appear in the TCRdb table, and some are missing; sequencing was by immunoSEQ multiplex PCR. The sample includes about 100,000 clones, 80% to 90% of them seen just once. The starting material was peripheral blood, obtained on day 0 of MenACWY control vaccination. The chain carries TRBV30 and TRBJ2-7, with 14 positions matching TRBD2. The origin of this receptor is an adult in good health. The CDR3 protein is CAWSVQGLAGVKYF. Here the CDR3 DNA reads TGTGCCTGGAGTGTCCAGGGACTAGCGGGAGTCAAGTACTTC. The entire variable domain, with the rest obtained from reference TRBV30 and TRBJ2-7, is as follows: SQTIHQWPATLVQPVGSPLSLECTVEGTSNPNLYWYRQAAGRGLQLLFYSVGIGQISSEVPQNLSASRPQDRQFILSSKKLLLSDSGFYLCAWSVQGLAGVKYFGPGTRLTVT.